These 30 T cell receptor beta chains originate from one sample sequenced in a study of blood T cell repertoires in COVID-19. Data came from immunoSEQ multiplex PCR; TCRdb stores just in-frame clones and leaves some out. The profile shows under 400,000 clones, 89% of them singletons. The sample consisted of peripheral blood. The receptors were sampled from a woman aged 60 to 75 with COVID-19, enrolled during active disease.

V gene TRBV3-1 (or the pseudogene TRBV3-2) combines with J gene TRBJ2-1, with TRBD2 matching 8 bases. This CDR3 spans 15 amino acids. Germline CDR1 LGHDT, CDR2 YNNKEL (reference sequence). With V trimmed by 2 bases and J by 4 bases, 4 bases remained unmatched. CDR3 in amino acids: CASSQTGGAYNEQFF. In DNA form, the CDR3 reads TGTGCCAGCAGCCAAACGGGGGGGGCTTACAATGAGCAGTTCTTC.

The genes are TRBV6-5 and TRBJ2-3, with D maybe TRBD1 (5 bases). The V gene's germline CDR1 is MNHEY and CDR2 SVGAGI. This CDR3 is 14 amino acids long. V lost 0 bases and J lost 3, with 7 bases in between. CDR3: CASSYSGPTDTQYF. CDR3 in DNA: TGTGCCAGCAGTTACTCGGGGCCAACAGATACGCAGTATTTT.

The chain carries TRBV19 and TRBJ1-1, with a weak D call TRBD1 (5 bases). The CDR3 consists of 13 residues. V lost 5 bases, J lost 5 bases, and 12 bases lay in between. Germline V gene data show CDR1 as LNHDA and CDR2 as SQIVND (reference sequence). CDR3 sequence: CASSGGGWTEAFF. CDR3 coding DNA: TGTGCCAGTAGTGGGGGGGGATGGACTGAAGCTTTCTTT. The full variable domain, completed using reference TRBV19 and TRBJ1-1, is DGGITQSPKYLFRKEGQNVTLSCEQNLNHDAMYWYRQDPGQGLRLIYYSQIVNDFQKGDIAEGYSVSREKKESFPLTVTSAQKNPTAFYLCASSGGGWTEAFFGQGTRLTVV.

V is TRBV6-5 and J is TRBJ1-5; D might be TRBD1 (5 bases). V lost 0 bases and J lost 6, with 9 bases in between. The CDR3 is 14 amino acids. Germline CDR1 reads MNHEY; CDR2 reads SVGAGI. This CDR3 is CASSYSGEGQPQHF. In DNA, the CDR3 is TGTGCCAGCAGTTACTCAGGGGAGGGTCAGCCCCAGCATTTT.

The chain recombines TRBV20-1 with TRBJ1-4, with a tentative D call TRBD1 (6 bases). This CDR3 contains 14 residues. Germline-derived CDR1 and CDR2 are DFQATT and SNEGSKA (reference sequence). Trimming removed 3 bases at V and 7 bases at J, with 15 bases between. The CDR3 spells CSASIWGQGEKLFF. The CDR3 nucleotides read TGCAGTGCTAGTATCTGGGGGCAAGGTGAAAAACTGTTTTTT.

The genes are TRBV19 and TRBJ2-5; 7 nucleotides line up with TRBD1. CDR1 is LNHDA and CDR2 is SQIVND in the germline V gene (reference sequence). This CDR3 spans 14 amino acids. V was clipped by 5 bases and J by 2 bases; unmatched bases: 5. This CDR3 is CASSRDRLQETQYF. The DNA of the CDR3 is TGTGCCAGTAGTCGGGACAGACTACAAGAGACCCAGTACTTC.

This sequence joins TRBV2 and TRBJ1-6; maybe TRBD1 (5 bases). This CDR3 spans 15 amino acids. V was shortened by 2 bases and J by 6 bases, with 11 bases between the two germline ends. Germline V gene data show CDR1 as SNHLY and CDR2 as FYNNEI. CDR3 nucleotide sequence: TGTGCCAGCAGTGAACTCGGGGGTACTAATTCACCCCTCCACTTT. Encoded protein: CASSELGGTNSPLHF.

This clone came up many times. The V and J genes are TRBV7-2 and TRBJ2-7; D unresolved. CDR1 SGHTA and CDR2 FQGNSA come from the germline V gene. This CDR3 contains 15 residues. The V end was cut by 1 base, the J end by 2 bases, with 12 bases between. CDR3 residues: CASSLGPPGPYEQYF. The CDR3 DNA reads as TGTGCCAGCAGCTTAGGCCCCCCAGGCCCCTACGAGCAGTACTTC.

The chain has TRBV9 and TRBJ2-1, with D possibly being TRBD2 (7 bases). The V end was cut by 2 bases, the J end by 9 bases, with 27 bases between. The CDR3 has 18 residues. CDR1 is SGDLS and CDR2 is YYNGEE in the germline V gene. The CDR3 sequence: CASSVSRDSGGVISEQFF. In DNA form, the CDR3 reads TGTGCCAGCAGCGTTTCCCGCGACTCGGGGGGCGTGATCAGTGAGCAGTTCTTC. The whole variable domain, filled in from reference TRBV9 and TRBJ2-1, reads DSGVTQTPKHLITATGQRVTLRCSPRSGDLSVYWYQQSLDQGLQFLIQYYNGEERAKGNILERFSAQQFPDLHSELNLSSLELGDSALYFCASSVSRDSGGVISEQFFGPGTRLTVL.

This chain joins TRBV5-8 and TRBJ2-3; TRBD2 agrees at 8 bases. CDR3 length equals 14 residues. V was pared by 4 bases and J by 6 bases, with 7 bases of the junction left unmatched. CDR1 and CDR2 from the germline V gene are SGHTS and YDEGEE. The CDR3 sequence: CASSSAGGLDTQYF. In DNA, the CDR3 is TGTGCCAGCAGCAGCGCGGGGGGCTTGGATACGCAGTATTTT.

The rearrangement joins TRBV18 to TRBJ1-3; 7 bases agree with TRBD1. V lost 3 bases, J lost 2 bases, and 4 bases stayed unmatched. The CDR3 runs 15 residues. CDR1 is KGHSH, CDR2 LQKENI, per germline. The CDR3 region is CASSPQTGTGNTIYF. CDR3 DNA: TGTGCCAGCTCACCTCAGACAGGGACTGGAAACACCATATATTTT.

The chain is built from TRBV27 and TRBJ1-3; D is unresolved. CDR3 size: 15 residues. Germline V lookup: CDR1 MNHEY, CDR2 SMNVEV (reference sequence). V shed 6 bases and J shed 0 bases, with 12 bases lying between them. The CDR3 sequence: CASSLQRDSGNTIYF. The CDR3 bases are TGTGCCAGCAGCCTCCAACGGGACTCTGGAAACACCATATATTTT.

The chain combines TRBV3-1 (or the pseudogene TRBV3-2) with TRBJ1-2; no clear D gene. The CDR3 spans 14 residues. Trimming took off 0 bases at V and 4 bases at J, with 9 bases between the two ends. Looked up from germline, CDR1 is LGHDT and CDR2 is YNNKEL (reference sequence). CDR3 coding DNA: TGTGCCAGCAGCCAAGACGAGGTCAGCTATGGCTACACCTTC. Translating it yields CASSQDEVSYGYTF.

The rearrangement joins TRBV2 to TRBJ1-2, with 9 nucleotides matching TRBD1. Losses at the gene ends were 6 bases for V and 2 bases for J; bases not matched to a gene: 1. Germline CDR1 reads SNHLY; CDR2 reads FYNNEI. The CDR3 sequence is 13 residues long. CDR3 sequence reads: CASRTGGNYGYTF. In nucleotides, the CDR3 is TGTGCCAGCAGGACAGGGGGGAACTATGGCTACACCTTC.

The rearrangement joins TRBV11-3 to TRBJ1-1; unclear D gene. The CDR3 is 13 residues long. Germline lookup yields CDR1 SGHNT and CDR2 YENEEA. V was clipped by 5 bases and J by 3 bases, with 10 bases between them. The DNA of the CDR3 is TGTGCCAGCAGCCCGGACGGGGACACTGAAGCTTTCTTT. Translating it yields CASSPDGDTEAFF.

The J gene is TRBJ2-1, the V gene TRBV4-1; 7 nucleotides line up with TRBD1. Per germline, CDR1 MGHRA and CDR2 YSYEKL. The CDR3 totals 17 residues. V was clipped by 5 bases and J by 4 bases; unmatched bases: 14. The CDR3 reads CASSTYPTGARYNEQFF. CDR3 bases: TGCGCCAGCAGCACCTACCCCACAGGGGCTCGGTACAATGAGCAGTTCTTC.

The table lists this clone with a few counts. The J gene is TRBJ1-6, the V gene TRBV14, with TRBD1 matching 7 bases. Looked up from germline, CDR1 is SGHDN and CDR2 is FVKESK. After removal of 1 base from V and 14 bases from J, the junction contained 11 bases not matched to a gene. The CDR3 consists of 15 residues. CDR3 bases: TGTGCCAGCAGCCAAGTATCAGGGGGGTCTTTGGCCCTCCACTTT. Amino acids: CASSQVSGGSLALHF.

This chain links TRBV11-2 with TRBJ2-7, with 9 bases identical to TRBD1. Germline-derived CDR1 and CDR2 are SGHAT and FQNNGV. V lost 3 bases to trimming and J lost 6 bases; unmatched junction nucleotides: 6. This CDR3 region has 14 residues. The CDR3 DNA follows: TGTGCCAGCAGCTTCCGGACAGGGGACGCCGAGCAGTACTTC. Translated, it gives CASSFRTGDAEQYF. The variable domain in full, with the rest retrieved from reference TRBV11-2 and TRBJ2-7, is EAGVAQSPRYKIIEKRQSVAFWCNPISGHATLYWYQQILGQGPKLLIQFQNNGVVDDSQLPKDRFSAERLKGVDSTLKIQPAKLEDSAVYLCASSFRTGDAEQYFGPGTRLTVT.

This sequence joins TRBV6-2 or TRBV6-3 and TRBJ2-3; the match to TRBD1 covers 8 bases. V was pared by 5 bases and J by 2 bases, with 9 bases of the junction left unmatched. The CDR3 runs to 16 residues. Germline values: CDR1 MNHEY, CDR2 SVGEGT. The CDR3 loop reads CASSLIGTGNTDTQYF. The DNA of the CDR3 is TGTGCCAGCAGTCTAATCGGGACAGGTAACACAGATACGCAGTATTTT.

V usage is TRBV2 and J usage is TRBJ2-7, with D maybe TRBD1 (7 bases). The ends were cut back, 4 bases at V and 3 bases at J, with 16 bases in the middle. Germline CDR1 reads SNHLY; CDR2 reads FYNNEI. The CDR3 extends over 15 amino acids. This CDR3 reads CASSGGDSLLYEQYF. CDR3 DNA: TGTGCCAGCAGTGGGGGGGACAGCCTACTCTACGAGCAGTACTTC.

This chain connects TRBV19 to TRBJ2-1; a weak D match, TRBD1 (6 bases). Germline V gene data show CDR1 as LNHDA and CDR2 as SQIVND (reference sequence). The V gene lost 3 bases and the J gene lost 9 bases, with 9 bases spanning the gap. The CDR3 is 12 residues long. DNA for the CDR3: TGTGCCAGTAGTATGGGGGCTTCTGAGCAGTTCTTC. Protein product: CASSMGASEQFF.

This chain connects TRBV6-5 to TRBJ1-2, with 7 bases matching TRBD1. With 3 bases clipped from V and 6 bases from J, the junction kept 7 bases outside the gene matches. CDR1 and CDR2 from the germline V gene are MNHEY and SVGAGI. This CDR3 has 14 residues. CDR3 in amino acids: CASSYLLGTDGYTF. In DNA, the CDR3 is TGTGCCAGCAGTTATTTATTGGGGACAGATGGCTACACCTTC.

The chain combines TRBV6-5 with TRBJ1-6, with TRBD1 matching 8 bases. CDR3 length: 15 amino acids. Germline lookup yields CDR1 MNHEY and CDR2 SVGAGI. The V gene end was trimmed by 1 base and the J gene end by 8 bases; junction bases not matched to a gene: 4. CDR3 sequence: CASSYFQGAHSPLHF. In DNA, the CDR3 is TGTGCCAGCAGTTACTTCCAGGGGGCGCATTCACCCCTCCACTTT.

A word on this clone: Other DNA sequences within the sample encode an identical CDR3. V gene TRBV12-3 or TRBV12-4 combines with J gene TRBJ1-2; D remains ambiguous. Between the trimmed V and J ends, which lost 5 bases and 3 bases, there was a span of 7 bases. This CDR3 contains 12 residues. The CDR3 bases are TGTGCCAGCAGTCCCCGCGACTATGGCTACACCTTC. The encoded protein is CASSPRDYGYTF.

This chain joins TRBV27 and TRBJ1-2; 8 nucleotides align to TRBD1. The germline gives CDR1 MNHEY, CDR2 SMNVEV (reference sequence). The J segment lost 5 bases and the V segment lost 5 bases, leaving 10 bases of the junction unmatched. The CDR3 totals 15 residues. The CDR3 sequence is CASSGDGQGAYGYTF. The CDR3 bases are TGTGCCAGCAGTGGCGATGGGCAGGGGGCTTATGGCTACACCTTC.

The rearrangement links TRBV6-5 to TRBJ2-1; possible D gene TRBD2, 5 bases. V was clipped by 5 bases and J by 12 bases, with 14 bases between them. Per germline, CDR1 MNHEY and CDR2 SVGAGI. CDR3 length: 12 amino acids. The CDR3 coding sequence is TGTGCCAGCAGTCGCTTCGGGGAGCGGCAGTTCTTC. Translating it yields CASSRFGERQFF.

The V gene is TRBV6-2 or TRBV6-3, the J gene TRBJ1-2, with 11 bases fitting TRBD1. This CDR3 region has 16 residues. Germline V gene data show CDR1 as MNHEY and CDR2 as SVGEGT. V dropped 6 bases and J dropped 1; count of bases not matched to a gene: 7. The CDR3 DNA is TGTGCCAGCAGCCAGGACAGGGGGCGGATTAACTATGGCTACACCTTC. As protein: CASSQDRGRINYGYTF.

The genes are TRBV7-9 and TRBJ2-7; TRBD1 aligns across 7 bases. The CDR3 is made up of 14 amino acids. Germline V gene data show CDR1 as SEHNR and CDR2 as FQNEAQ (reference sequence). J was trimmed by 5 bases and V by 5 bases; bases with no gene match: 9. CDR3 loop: CASSRDREPHEQYF. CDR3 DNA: TGTGCCAGCAGCAGAGACAGGGAACCCCACGAGCAGTACTTC.

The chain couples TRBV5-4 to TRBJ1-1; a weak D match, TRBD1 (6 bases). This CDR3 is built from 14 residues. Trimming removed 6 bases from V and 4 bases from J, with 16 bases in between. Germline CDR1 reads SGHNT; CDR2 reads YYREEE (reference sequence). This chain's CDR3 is CASTAQGRGTEAFF. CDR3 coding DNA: TGTGCCAGCACCGCACAGGGTAGGGGCACTGAAGCTTTCTTT.

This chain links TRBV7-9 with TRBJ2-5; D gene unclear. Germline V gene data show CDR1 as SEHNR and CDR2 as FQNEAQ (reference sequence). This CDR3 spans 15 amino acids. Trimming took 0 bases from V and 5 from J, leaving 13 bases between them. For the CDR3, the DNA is TGTGCCAGCAGCTTAGCGATGACCCAGAGGGAGACCCAGTACTTC. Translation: CASSLAMTQRETQYF.